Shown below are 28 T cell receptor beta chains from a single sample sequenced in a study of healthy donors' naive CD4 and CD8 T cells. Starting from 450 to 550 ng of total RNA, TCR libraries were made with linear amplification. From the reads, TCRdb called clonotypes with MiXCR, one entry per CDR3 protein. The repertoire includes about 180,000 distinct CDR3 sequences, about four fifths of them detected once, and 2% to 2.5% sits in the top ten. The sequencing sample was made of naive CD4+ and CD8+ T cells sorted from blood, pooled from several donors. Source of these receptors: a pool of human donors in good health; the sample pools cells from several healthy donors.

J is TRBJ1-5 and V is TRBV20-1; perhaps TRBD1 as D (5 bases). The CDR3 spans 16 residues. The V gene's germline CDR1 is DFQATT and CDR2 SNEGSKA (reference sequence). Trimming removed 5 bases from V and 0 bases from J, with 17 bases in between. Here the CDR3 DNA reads TGCAGTGCTCAGGGCTGGGGGACCCCTAGCAATCAGCCCCAGCATTTT. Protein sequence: CSAQGWGTPSNQPQHF.

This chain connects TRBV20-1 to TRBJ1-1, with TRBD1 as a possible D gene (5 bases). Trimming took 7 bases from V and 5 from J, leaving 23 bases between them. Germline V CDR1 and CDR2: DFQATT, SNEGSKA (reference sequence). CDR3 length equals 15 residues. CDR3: CSGNLRGRLRTEAFF. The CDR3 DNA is TGCAGTGGAAACCTTCGGGGACGCCTGAGGACTGAAGCTTTCTTT.

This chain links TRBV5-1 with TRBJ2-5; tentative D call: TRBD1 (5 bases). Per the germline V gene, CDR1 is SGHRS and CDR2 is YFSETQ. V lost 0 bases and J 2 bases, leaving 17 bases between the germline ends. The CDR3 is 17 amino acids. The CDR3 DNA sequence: TGCGCCAGCAGCTTGGTTCGCGGCAGGGTCAATCAAGAGACCCAGTACTTC. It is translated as CASSLVRGRVNQETQYF.

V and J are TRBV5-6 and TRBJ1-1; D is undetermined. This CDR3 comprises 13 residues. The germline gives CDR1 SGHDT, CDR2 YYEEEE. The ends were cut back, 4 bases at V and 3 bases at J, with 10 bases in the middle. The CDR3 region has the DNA TGTGCCAGCAGCGAGACCCGGGACACTGAAGCTTTCTTT. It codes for CASSETRDTEAFF.

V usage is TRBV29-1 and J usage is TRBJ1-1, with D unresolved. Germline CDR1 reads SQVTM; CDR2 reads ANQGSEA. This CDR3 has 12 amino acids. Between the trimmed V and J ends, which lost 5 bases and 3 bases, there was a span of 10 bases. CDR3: CSVTGSYTEAFF. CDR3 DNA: TGCAGCGTTACGGGATCGTACACTGAAGCTTTCTTT. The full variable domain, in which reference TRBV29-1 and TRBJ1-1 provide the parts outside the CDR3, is SAVISQKPSRDICQRGTSLTIQCQVDSQVTMMFWYRQQPGQSLTLIATANQGSEATYESGFVIDKFPISRPNLTFSTLTVSNMSPEDSSIYLCSVTGSYTEAFFGQGTRLTVV.

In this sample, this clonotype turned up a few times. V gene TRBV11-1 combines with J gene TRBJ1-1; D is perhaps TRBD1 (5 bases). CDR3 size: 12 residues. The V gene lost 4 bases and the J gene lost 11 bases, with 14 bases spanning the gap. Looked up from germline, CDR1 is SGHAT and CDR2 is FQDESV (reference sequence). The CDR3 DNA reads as TGTGCCAGCAGCTCGTCCGGGACGGCCGCTTTCTTT. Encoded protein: CASSSSGTAAFF. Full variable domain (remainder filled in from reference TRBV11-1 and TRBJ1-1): EAEVAQSPRYKITEKSQAVAFWCDPISGHATLYWYRQILGQGPELLVQFQDESVVDDSQLPKDRFSAERLKGVDSTLKIQPAELGDSAMYLCASSSSGTAAFFGQGTRLTVV.

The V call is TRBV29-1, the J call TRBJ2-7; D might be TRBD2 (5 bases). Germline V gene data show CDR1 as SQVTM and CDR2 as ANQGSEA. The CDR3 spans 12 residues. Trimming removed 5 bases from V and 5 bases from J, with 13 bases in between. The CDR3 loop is CSVSRPGDEQYF. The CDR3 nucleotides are TGCAGCGTTTCACGCCCCGGGGACGAGCAGTACTTC.

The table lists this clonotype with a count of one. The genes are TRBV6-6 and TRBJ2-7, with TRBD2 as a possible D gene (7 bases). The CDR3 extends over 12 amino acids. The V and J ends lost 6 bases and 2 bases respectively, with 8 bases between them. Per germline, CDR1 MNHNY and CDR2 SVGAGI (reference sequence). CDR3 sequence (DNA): TGTGCCAGCAGCGGGGGGCCCTACGAGCAGTACGTC. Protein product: CASSGGPYEQYV.

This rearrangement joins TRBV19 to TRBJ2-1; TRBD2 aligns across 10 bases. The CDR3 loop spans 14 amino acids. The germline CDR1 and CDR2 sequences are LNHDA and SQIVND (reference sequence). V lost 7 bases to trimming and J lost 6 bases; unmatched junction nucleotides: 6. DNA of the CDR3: TGTGCCAGTACCCGGTTAGCGGGAGGCAATGAGCAGTTCTTC. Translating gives CASTRLAGGNEQFF.

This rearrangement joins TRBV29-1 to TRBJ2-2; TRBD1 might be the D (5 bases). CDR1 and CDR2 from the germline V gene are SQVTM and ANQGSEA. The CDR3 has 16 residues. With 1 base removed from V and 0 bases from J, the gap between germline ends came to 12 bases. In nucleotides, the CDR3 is TGCAGCGTTGAAGGTCTGACAGCCGCGAACACCGGGGAGCTGTTTTTT. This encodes CSVEGLTAANTGELFF.

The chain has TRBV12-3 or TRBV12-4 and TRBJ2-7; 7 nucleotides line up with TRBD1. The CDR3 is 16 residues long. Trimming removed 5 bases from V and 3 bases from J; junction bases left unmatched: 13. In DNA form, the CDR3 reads TGTGCCAGCAGTCTAGGCAGGGGGTCAAGGCTCTACGAGCAGTACTTC. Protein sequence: CASSLGRGSRLYEQYF.

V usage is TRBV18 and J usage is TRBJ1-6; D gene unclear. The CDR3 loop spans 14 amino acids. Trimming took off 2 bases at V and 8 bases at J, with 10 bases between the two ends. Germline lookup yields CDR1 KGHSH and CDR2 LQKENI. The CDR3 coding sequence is TGTGCCAGCTCACCAGGACTACTGGATTCACCCCTCCACTTT. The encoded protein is CASSPGLLDSPLHF.

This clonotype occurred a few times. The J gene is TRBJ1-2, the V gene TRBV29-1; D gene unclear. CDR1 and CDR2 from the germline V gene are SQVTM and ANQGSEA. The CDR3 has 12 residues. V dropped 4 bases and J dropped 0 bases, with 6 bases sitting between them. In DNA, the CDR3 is TGCAGCGTTGGTGGAGCTAACTATGGCTACACCTTC. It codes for CSVGGANYGYTF.

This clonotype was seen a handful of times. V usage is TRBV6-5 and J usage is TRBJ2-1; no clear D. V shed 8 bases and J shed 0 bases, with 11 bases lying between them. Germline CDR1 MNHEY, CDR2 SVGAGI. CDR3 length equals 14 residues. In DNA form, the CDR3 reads TGTGCCAGCGGTATGGGCTACTCCTACAATGAGCAGTTCTTC. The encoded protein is CASGMGYSYNEQFF.

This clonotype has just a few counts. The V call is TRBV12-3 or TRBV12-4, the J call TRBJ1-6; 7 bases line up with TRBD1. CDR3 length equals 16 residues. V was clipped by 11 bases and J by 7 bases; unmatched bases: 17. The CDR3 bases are TGTGCCTCCCAGGGGGGACCGGGACAGAGCAATTCACCCCTCCACTTT. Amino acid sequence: CASQGGPGQSNSPLHF.

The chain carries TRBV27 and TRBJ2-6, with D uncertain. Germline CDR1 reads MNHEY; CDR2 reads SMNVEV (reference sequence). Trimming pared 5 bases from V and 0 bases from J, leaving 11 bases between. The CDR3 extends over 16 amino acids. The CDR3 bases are TGTGCCAGCAGTCCATGGACGCCCTCTGGGGCCAACGTCCTGACTTTC. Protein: CASSPWTPSGANVLTF. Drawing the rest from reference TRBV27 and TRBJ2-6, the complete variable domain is EAQVTQNPRYLITVTGKKLTVTCSQNMNHEYMSWYRQDPGLGLRQIYYSMNVEVTDKGDVPEGYKVSRKEKRNFPLILESPSPNQTSLYFCASSPWTPSGANVLTFGAGSRLTVL.

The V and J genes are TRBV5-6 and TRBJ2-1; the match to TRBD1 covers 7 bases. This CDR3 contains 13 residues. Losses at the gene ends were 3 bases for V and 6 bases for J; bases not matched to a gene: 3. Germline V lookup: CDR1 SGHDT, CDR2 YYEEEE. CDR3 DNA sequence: TGTGCCAGCAGCTCTGACAGGGTCAATGAGCAGTTCTTC. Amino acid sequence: CASSSDRVNEQFF.

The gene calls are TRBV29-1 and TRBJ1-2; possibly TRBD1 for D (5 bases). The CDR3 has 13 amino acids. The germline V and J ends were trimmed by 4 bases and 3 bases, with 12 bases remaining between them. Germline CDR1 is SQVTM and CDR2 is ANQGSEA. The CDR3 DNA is TGCAGCGTTGCCGGGGGAGGGTACTATGGCTACACCTTC. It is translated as CSVAGGGYYGYTF.

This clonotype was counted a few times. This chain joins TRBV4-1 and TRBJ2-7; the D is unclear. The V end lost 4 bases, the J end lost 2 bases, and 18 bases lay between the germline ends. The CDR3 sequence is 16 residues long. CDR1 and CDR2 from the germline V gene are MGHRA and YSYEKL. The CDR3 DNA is TGCGCCAGCAGCCCTCCGGTTCCGAATGGGCCCTACGAGCAGTACTTC. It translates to CASSPPVPNGPYEQYF.

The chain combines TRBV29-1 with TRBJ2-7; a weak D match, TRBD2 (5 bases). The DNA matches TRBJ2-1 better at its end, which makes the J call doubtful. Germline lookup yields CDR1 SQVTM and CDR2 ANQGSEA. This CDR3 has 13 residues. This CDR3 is CSVGGGYYNEQFF. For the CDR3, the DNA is TGCAGCGTTGGCGGAGGATACTACAATGAGCAGTTCTTC.

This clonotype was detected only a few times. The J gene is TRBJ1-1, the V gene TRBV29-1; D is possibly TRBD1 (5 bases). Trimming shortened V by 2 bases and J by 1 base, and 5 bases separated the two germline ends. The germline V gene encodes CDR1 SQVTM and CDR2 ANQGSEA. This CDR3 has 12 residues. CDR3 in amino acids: CSVERGNTEAFF. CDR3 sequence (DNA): TGCAGCGTTGAAAGGGGGAACACTGAAGCTTTCTTT.

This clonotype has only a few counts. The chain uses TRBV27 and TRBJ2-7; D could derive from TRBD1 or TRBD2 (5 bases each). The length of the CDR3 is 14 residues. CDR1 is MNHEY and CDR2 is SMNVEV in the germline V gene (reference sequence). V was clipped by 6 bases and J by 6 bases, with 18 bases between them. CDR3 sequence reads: CASRILMGDREQYF. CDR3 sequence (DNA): TGTGCCAGCAGAATACTTATGGGGGATCGCGAGCAGTACTTC.

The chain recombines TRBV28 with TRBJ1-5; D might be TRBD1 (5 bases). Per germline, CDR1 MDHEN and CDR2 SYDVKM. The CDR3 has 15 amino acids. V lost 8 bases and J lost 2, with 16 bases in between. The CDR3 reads CASQRGDEGNQPQHF. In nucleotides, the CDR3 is TGTGCCAGCCAGAGGGGTGACGAGGGCAATCAGCCCCAGCATTTT.

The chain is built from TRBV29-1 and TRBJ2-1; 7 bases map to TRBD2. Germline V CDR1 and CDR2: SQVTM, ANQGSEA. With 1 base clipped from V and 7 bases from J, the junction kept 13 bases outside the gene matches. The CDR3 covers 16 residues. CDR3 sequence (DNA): TGCAGCGTTGAAGGCCGACTAGCCTCCACGGGGAATGAGCAGTTCTTC. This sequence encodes CSVEGRLASTGNEQFF.

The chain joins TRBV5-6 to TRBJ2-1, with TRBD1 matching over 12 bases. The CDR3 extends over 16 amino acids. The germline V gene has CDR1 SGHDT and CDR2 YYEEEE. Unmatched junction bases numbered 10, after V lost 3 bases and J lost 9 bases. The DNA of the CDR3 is TGTGCCAGCAGCTATCCGGGACAGGGGGCGCAGATTGAGCAGTTCTTC. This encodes CASSYPGQGAQIEQFF.

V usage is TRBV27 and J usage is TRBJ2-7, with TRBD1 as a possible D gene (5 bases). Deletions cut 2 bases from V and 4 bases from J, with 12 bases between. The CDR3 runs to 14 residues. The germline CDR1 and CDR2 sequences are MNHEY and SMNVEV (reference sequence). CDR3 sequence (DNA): TGTGCCAGCAGTTTACAGGGTTTCGGGTACGAGCAGTACTTC. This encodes CASSLQGFGYEQYF.

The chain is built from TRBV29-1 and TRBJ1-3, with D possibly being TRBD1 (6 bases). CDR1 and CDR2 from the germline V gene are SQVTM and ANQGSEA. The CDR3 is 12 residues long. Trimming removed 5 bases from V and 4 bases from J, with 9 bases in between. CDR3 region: CSVRTGGNTIYF. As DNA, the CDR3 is TGCAGCGTTCGAACAGGGGGAAACACCATATATTTT.

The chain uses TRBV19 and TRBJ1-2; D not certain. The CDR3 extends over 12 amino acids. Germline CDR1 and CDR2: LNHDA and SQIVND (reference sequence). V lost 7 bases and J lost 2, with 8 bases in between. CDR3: CASKRTNYGYTF. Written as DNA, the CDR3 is TGTGCCAGTAAGAGGACCAACTATGGCTACACCTTC.